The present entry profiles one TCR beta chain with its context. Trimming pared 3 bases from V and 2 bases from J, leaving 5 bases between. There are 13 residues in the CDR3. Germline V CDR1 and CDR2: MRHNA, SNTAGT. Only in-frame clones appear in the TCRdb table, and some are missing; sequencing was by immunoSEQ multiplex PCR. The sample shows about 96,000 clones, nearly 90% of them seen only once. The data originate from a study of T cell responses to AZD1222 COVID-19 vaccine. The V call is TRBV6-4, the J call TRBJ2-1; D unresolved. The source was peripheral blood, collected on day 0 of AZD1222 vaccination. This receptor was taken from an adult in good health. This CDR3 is CASSEKTYNEQFF. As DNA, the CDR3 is TGTGCCAGCAGTGAAAAAACCTACAATGAGCAGTTCTTC.